The present T cell receptor beta chain was sequenced within a study of control samples from healthy donors and cancer patients. The repertoire was sequenced with immunoSEQ multiplex PCR; TCRdb's copy has only in-frame clones and lacks some. The sample records some 130,000 clones, approximately 90% being singletons. J gave up 5 bases and V 4 bases, and 11 bases lay outside the gene matches. This CDR3 comprises 15 residues. The V gene's germline CDR1 is SGHKS and CDR2 YYEKEE (reference sequence). The origin of this receptor is a woman in her 50s in good health. The rearrangement uses TRBV5-5 and TRBJ2-5, with 7 bases matching TRBD2. The sequencing sample was made of blood. The CDR3 nucleotides read TGTGCCAGCAGCACCTTCCGCGGGGGAGGGGAGACCCAGTACTTC. It encodes CASSTFRGGGETQYF.